A single sample is the source of the 24 T cell receptor beta chains below, sequenced in a study of T cells in Graves' hyperthyroidism and ophthalmopathy. What was amplified from RNA transcripts were TCR beta CDR3 regions. HTBI primers were employed in a first-round RT-PCR of the TCR CDR3. Via MiXCR, TCRdb re-called the multiplex PCR reads, giving one row per CDR3 protein. This table has a few hundred thousand distinct CDR3 sequences, more than 12% appearing once. The sample comprised blood. The receptors stem from a middle-aged woman with Graves' hyperthyroidism that later progressed to Graves' ophthalmopathy.

This clonotype has a count of ten or more. V and J are TRBV28 and TRBJ2-5, with 11 bases that match TRBD2. V lost 6 bases to trimming and J lost 4 bases; unmatched junction nucleotides: 7. Germline CDR1 and CDR2: MDHEN and SYDVKM. The CDR3 has 15 residues. The CDR3 bases are TGTGCCAGCAGGAAACTAGCGGGAGAAGTAGAGACCCAGTACTTC. This sequence encodes CASRKLAGEVETQYF. The complete variable domain, with remaining parts taken from reference TRBV28 and TRBJ2-5, reads DVKVTQSSRYLVKRTGEKVFLECVQDMDHENMFWYRQDPGLGLRLIYFSYDVKMKEKGDIPEGYSVSREKKERFSLILESASTNQTSMYLCASRKLAGEVETQYFGPGTRLLVL.

This clonotype was seen repeatedly, ten times or more. This sequence joins TRBV28 and TRBJ2-7; 12 bases match TRBD2. The CDR3 spans 16 residues. V shed 8 bases and J 6 bases; nucleotides not matched to a gene: 14. The germline V gene has CDR1 MDHEN and CDR2 SYDVKM. The CDR3 sequence is CASGLASGRASCEQYF. CDR3 DNA: TGTGCCAGCGGATTAGCTAGCGGGAGGGCCTCATGCGAGCAGTACTTC. Complete variable domain (other parts from reference TRBV28 and TRBJ2-7): DVKVTQSSRYLVKRTGEKVFLECVQDMDHENMFWYRQDPGLGLRLIYFSYDVKMKEKGDIPEGYSVSREKKERFSLILESASTNQTSMYLCASGLASGRASCEQYFGPGTRLTVT.

This clonotype has ten or more counts. J is TRBJ2-1 and V is TRBV11-2; no reliable D call. This CDR3 has 15 residues. Germline loops: CDR1 SGHAT, CDR2 FQNNGV. V was clipped by 5 bases and J by 8 bases, with 19 bases between them. The CDR3 loop is CASSLNYGTRDEQFF. DNA of the CDR3: TGTGCCAGCAGCCTAAACTACGGCACCCGCGATGAGCAGTTCTTC.

This clonotype has ten or more counts. Here the CDR3 reads CASSEVGRRTEAFF. Here the CDR3 DNA reads TGTGCCAGCAGTGAAGTCGGGCGCCGGACTGAAGCTTTCTTT. The V gene is TRBV6-1, the J gene TRBJ1-1, with D uncertain. Trimming shortened V by 1 base and J by 5 bases, and 11 bases separated the two germline ends. Germline lookup yields CDR1 MNHNS and CDR2 SASEGT. This CDR3 contains 14 residues.

Many counts were recorded for this clonotype. J is TRBJ2-1 and V is TRBV18; tentative D call: TRBD1 (6 bases). Trimming took off 2 bases at V and 3 bases at J, with 14 bases between the two ends. This CDR3 has 16 amino acids. Germline CDR1 KGHSH, CDR2 LQKENI. CDR3 loop: CASSPLGQVIYNEQFF. CDR3 bases: TGTGCCAGCTCACCATTGGGACAAGTGATCTACAATGAGCAGTTCTTC.

In this sample, this clonotype turned up many times. The chain combines TRBV7-9 with TRBJ2-2; D may be TRBD1 (7 bases). Germline CDR1 reads SEHNR; CDR2 reads FQNEAQ (reference sequence). The V end was cut by 6 bases, the J end by 5 bases, with 13 bases between. The CDR3 is 14 residues long. CDR3 sequence: CASRRDRQTGELFF. CDR3 nucleotides: TGTGCCAGCAGGCGGGACAGACAAACCGGGGAGCTGTTTTTT.

This clonotype was observed at least ten times. The chain recombines TRBV5-1 with TRBJ2-3; 9 bases are shared with TRBD1. Germline loops: CDR1 SGHRS, CDR2 YFSETQ. After removal of 5 bases from V and 5 bases from J, the junction contained 12 bases not matched to a gene. The CDR3 loop spans 16 amino acids. The CDR3 loop is CASRPDYRGQGDTQYF. In nucleotides, the CDR3 is TGCGCCAGCAGGCCAGACTACAGGGGGCAGGGAGATACGCAGTATTTT.

The rearrangement joins TRBV24-1 to TRBJ2-1, with D possibly TRBD2 on 6 matching bases. Germline V lookup: CDR1 KGHDR, CDR2 SFDVKD. Trimming removed 1 base from V and 9 bases from J, with 21 bases in between. The CDR3 sequence is 17 residues long. The CDR3 DNA sequence: TGTGCCACCAGTGATTTAGAAGCGGGCCCTAGGCGGGGTGAGCAGTTCTTC. Translating gives CATSDLEAGPRRGEQFF.

This clonotype was seen many times. The chain combines TRBV28 with TRBJ1-5, with D maybe TRBD1 (5 bases). The CDR3 is 13 amino acids. Trimming removed 6 bases from V and 4 bases from J, with 10 bases in between. Germline V gene data show CDR1 as MDHEN and CDR2 as SYDVKM. As DNA, the CDR3 is TGTGCCAGCAGGCTAGACAGTAATCAGCCCCAGCATTTT. It yields the protein CASRLDSNQPQHF.

Ten or more counts support this clonotype. V and J are TRBV27 and TRBJ2-3, with D uncertain. The CDR3 sequence is 13 residues long. Germline CDR1 is MNHEY and CDR2 is SMNVEV (reference sequence). Trimming shortened V by 3 bases and J by 1 base, and 5 bases separated the two germline ends. Here the CDR3 reads CASSFTRTDTQYF. The CDR3 nucleotides are TGTGCCAGCAGTTTCACCCGCACAGATACGCAGTATTTT.

This chain joins TRBV30 and TRBJ2-3; 7 bases are a match to TRBD2. The germline V gene encodes CDR1 GTSNPN and CDR2 SVGIG (reference sequence). Trimming at V came to 4 bases and at J to 2 bases, leaving 12 bases not matched to a gene. The CDR3 loop spans 16 amino acids. DNA of the CDR3: TGTGCCTGGAATAGGGCTAGCGGCTACCACACAGATACGCAGTATTTT. It yields the protein CAWNRASGYHTDTQYF. Full variable domain (rest looked up from reference TRBV30 and TRBJ2-3): SQTIHQWPATLVQPVGSPLSLECTVEGTSNPNLYWYRQAAGRGLQLLFYSVGIGQISSEVPQNLSASRPQDRQFILSSKKLLLSDSGFYLCAWNRASGYHTDTQYFGPGTRLTVL.

This clonotype was observed at least ten times. The gene calls are TRBV12-3 or TRBV12-4 and TRBJ1-2, with TRBD1 identical over 9 bases. Trimming cost V 5 bases and J 7 bases; bases outside gene matches: 14. The CDR3 is made up of 16 amino acids. DNA of the CDR3: TGTGCCAGCAGTCCTACACAGGGGGCGCCCATGGGTGGCTACACCTTC. Residues: CASSPTQGAPMGGYTF.

This clonotype was recorded many times. DNA for the CDR3: TGCGCCAGCAGCCCCTTCGGGGCCTACGAGCAGTACTTC. Encoded protein: CASSPFGAYEQYF. The chain links TRBV5-1 to TRBJ2-7; D perhaps matches TRBD2 (5 bases). In germline, CDR1 is SGHRS, CDR2 YFSETQ. The CDR3 is 13 residues long. Trimming shortened V by 4 bases and J by 2 bases, and 10 bases separated the two germline ends.

This clonotype was observed many times. The genes are TRBV18 and TRBJ2-1; 9 bases map to TRBD1. The CDR3 runs to 15 residues. Germline V lookup: CDR1 KGHSH, CDR2 LQKENI. Trimming at V came to 8 bases and at J to 6 bases, leaving 11 bases not matched to a gene. The CDR3 here is CASTQEQGASNEQFF. As DNA, the CDR3 is TGTGCCAGCACCCAAGAACAGGGGGCCTCCAATGAGCAGTTCTTC. Drawing the rest from reference TRBV18 and TRBJ2-1, the complete variable domain is NAGVMQNPRHLVRRRGQEARLRCSPMKGHSHVYWYRQLPEEGLKFMVYLQKENIIDESGMPKERFSAEFPKEGPSILRIQQVVRGDSAAYFCASTQEQGASNEQFFGPGTRLTVL.

This chain links TRBV29-1 with TRBJ2-7; TRBD2 aligns across 10 bases. The V and J ends lost 6 bases and 7 bases, in that order; junction bases with no gene match: 9. The germline V gene encodes CDR1 SQVTM and CDR2 ANQGSEA. The CDR3 spans 13 residues. The CDR3 is CSVRGPGLAEQYF. The DNA of the CDR3 is TGCAGCGTCCGTGGCCCGGGACTAGCGGAGCAGTACTTC.

This clonotype occurred many times. The chain employs TRBV28 and TRBJ2-1; 7 bases are shared with TRBD2. Germline values: CDR1 MDHEN, CDR2 SYDVKM. This CDR3 is built from 14 residues. J lost 7 bases, V lost 4 bases, and 7 bases had no gene match. This CDR3 reads CASSWGGVRNEQFF. The DNA for the CDR3 is TGTGCCAGCAGTTGGGGGGGGGTTCGAAATGAGCAGTTCTTC.

The rearrangement links TRBV3-1 to TRBJ1-1; D gene unclear. The CDR3 is 16 residues long. The ends were cut back, 0 bases at V and 8 bases at J, with 19 bases in the middle. Germline V lookup: CDR1 LGHDT, CDR2 YNNKEL (reference sequence). The CDR3 sequence is CASSQDIWADLTEAFF. For the CDR3, the DNA is TGTGCCAGCAGCCAAGATATATGGGCGGACCTAACCGAAGCTTTCTTT.

The chain employs TRBV28 and TRBJ2-3; TRBD2 matches at 12 bases. Germline V gene sequence: CDR1 MDHEN, CDR2 SYDVKM. V shed 4 bases and J 2 bases; nucleotides not matched to a gene: 4. This CDR3 region has 16 residues. CDR3 loop: CASSWTSGAATDTQYF. The CDR3 nucleotides read TGTGCCAGCAGTTGGACTAGCGGGGCTGCCACAGATACGCAGTATTTT.

This clonotype has a count of ten or more. CDR3 bases: TGCGCCAGCAGCCCGGCCCTAGGACTAGTGTACTACGAGCAGTACTTC. Its protein is CASSPALGLVYYEQYF. The V gene is TRBV5-1, the J gene TRBJ2-7; TRBD2 matches at 7 bases. Germline CDR1 and CDR2: SGHRS and YFSETQ. V lost 4 bases and J lost 3; bases outside the gene matches: 13. The CDR3 contains 16 residues.

This sequence joins TRBV27 and TRBJ1-2, with 7 bases fitting TRBD1. Trimming cost V 5 bases and J 4 bases; bases outside gene matches: 4. The length of the CDR3 is 13 residues. Looked up from germline, CDR1 is MNHEY and CDR2 is SMNVEV (reference sequence). For the CDR3, the DNA is TGTGCCAGCAGTACGACAGGGACCTATGGCTACACCTTC. Translating gives CASSTTGTYGYTF.

The chain uses TRBV18 and TRBJ1-1; D is uncertain. The CDR3 spans 13 residues. Germline CDR1 and CDR2: KGHSH and LQKENI. V was cut by 9 bases and J by 12 bases, with 23 bases left in between. CDR3 residues: CASSFVEGTDSFF. The DNA for the CDR3 is TGTGCCAGTTCATTCGTTGAGGGTACGGATTCTTTCTTT.

This clonotype showed up just a few times. This rearrangement joins TRBV6-5 to TRBJ2-7; D unresolved. Germline V gene lookup returns CDR1 MNHEY and CDR2 SVGAGI. V was trimmed by 0 bases and J by 7 bases, leaving 7 bases between them. This CDR3 spans 12 amino acids. DNA of the CDR3: TGTGCCAGCAGTTACTCCGGTTGGGAGCAGTACTTC. Encoded protein: CASSYSGWEQYF.

The chain links TRBV4-2 to TRBJ2-1, with TRBD2 as a possible D gene (6 bases). Germline-derived CDR1 and CDR2 are LGHNA and YNFKEQ. V lost 2 bases and J lost 7, with 15 bases in between. This CDR3 region has 15 residues. The CDR3 DNA reads as TGTGCCAGCAGCCAATGGCGGGACCCCGGGAATGAGCAGTTCTTC. This encodes CASSQWRDPGNEQFF.

This clonotype was seen only a few times. J is TRBJ2-5 and V is TRBV12-3 or TRBV12-4; D possibly corresponds to TRBD1 (5 bases). The CDR3 contains 13 residues. V lost 2 bases, J lost 4 bases, and 8 bases lay in between. CDR3 nucleotide sequence: TGTGCCAGCAGTTTACGGCAGGGAGAGACCCAGTACTTC. The encoded protein is CASSLRQGETQYF.